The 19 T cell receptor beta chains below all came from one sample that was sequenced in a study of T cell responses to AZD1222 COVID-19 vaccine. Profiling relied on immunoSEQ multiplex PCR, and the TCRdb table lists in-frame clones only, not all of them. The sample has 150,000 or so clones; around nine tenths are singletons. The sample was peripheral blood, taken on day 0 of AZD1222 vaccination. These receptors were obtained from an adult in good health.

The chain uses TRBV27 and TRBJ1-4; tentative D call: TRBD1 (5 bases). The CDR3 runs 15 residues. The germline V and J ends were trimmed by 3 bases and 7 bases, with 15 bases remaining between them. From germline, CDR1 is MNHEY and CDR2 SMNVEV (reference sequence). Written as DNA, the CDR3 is TGTGCCAGCAGTTTTCGGGCAGGGAGGCCTGAAAAACTGTTTTTT. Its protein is CASSFRAGRPEKLFF.

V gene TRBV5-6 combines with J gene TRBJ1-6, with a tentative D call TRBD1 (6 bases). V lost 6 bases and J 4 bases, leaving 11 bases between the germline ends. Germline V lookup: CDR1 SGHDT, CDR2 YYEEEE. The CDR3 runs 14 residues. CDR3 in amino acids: CASTQDRYNSPLHF. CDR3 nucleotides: TGTGCCAGCACCCAGGACAGATATAATTCACCCCTCCACTTT.

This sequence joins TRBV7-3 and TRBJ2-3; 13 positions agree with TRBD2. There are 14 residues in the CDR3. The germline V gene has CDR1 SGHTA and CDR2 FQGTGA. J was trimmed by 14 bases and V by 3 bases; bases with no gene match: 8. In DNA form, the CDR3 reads TGTGCCAGCAGCTTCCGAGGACTAGCGGGAGCAGGGTATTTT. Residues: CASSFRGLAGAGYF.

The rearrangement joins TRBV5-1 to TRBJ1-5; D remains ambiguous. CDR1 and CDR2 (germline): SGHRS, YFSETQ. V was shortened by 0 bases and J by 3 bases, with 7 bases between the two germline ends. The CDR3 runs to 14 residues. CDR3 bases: TGCGCCAGCAGCTTGGCAGGTCTCAATCAGCCCCAGCATTTT. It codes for CASSLAGLNQPQHF.

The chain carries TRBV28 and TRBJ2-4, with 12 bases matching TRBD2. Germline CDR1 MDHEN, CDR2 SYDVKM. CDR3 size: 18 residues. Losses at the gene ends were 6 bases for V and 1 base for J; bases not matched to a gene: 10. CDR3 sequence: CASRPWTSGVSAKNIQYF. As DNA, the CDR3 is TGTGCCAGCAGGCCATGGACTAGCGGGGTTTCGGCCAAAAACATTCAGTACTTC.

The CDR3 nucleotides are TGTGCCACCATTACTTTCGGGGGCAGGGGGATGTCCTACAATGAGCAGTTCTTC. Its protein product is CATITFGGRGMSYNEQFF. The chain recombines TRBV2 with TRBJ2-1, with D tentatively TRBD1 (7 bases). The germline V and J ends were trimmed by 10 bases and 1 base, with 26 bases remaining between them. Germline CDR1 is SNHLY and CDR2 is FYNNEI. The CDR3 sequence is 18 residues long.

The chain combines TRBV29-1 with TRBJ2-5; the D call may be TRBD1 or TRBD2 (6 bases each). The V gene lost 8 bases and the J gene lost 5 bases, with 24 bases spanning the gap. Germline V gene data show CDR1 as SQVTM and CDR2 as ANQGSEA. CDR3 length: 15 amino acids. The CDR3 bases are TGCAGCTTAAAAGGGAGACCGGGGGCCGGGGAGACCCAGTACTTC. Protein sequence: CSLKGRPGAGETQYF.

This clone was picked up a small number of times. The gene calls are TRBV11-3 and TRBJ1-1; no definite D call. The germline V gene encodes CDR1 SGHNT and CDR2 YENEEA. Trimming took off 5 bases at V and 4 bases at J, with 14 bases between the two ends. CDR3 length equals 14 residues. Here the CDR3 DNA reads TGTGCCAGCAGCCGAGGAGGGCAACGCACTGAAGCTTTCTTT. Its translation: CASSRGGQRTEAFF. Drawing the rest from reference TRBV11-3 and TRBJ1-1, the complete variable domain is EAGVVQSPRYKIIEKKQPVAFWCNPISGHNTLYWYLQNLGQGPELLIRYENEEAVDDSQLPKDRFSAERLKGVDSTLKIQPAELGDSAVYLCASSRGGQRTEAFFGQGTRLTVV.

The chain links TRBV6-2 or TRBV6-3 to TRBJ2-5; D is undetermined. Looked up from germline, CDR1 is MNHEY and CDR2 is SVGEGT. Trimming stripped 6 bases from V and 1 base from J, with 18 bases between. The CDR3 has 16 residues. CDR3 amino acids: CASSSTISTLQETQYF. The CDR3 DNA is TGTGCCAGCAGCTCAACCATTAGCACCCTCCAAGAGACCCAGTACTTC.

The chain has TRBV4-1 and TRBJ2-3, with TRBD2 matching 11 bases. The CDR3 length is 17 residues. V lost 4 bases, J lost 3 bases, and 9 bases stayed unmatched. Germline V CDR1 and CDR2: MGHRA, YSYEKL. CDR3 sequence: CASSLEPGLAATDTQYF. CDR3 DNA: TGCGCCAGCAGCCTCGAACCGGGACTAGCGGCTACAGATACGCAGTATTTT.

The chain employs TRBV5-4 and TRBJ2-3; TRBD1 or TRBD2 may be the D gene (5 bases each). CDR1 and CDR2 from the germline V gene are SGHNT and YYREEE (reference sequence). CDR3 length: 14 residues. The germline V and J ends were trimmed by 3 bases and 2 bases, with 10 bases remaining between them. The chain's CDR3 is CASSSYGATDTQYF. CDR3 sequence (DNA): TGTGCCAGCAGCTCTTACGGGGCCACAGATACGCAGTATTTT.

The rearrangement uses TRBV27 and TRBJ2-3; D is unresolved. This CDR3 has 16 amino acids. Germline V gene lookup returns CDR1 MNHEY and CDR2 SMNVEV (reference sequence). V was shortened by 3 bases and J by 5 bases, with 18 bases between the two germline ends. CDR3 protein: CASSLKTRARRDTQYF. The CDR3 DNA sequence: TGTGCCAGCAGTTTGAAGACTCGAGCCCGGAGAGATACGCAGTATTTT.

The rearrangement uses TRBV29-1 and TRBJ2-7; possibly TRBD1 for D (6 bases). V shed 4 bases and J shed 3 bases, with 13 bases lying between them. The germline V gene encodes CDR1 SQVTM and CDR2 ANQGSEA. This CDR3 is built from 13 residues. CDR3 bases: TGCAGCGTTGTCAGCACAGGGAACTACGAGCAGTACTTC. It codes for CSVVSTGNYEQYF.

The CDR3 here is CASSLTDRGNTIYF. The CDR3 nucleotides are TGTGCCAGCAGCCTAACGGACAGGGGAAACACCATATATTTT. This chain links TRBV3-1 (or the pseudogene TRBV3-2) with TRBJ1-3; 7 bases map to TRBD1. Per germline, CDR1 LGHDT and CDR2 YNNKEL (reference sequence). V gave up 4 bases and J gave up 4 bases; unmatched junction bases: 4. CDR3 length: 14 amino acids.

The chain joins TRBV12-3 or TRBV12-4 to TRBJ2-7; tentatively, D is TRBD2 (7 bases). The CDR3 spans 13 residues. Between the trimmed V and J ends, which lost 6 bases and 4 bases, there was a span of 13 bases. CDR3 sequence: CASSIGGAYEQYF. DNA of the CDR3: TGTGCCAGCAGCATAGGGGGGGCTTACGAGCAGTACTTC.

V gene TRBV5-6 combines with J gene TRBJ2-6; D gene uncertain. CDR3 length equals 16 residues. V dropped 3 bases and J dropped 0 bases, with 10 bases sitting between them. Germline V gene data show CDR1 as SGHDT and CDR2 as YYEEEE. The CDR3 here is CASSSGRLSGANVLTF. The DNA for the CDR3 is TGTGCCAGCAGCTCTGGACGCCTCTCTGGGGCCAACGTCCTGACTTTC.

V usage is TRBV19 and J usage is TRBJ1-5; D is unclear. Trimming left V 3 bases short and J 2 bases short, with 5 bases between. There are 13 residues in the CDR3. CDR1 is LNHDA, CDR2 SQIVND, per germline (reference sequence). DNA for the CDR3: TGTGCCAGTAGTATTTTGGGCAATCAGCCCCAGCATTTT. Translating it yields CASSILGNQPQHF.

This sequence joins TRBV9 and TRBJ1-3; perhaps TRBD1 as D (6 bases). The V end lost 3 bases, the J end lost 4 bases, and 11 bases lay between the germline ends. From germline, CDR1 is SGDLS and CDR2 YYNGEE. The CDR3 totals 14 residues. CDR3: CASSASGDGNTIYF. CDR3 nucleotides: TGTGCCAGCAGCGCATCAGGGGACGGAAACACCATATATTTT.

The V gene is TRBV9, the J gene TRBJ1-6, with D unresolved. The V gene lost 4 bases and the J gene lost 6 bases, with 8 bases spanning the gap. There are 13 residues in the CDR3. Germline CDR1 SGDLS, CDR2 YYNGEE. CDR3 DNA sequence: TGTGCCAGCAGCAAGGCCAGTAATTCACCCCTCCACTTT. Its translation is CASSKASNSPLHF.